This is a list of T cell receptor beta chains from one sample in a study of T-cell reconstitution after alpha-beta-depleted transplantation in children. TCRdb itself ran the PCR reads through MiXCR, one entry per CDR3 protein. This table has hundreds of thousands of distinct CDR3 sequences, about 12% appearing once. This specimen was PBMCs, taken before TCRalphabeta/CD19-depleted stem cell transplant. Source of these receptors: a girl aged 2 to 10 with congenital amegakaryocytic thrombocytopenia, due to receive a stem cell transplant. Both conserved end residues are part of each CDR3. D genes are given only for firm matches.

V gene,J gene,D gene,CDR3 protein
TRBV28,TRBJ2-5,NA,CASSVLLVETQYF
TRBV15,TRBJ1-1,NA,CATSTTEGNTEAFF
TRBV12-3/TRBV12-4,TRBJ2-1,TRBD2,CASSSSSGRGDEQFF
TRBV7-2,TRBJ2-1,TRBD1,CASSTGTGNNEQFF
TRBV14,TRBJ2-3,NA,CASSHLSTDTQYF
TRBV18,TRBJ1-1,NA,CASSPGRMNTEAFF
TRBV20-1,TRBJ2-1,NA,CSAQEGAFSYNEQFF
TRBV5-1,TRBJ2-7,NA,CASSLVLASPPYEQYF
TRBV7-2,TRBJ1-4,NA,CASSLGGLGKLFF
TRBV7-8,TRBJ2-7,TRBD2,CASSPGREGPYEQYF
TRBV20-1,TRBJ2-7,NA,CSASSASFYEQYF
TRBV15,TRBJ1-2,TRBD1,CATSRDLGGGTEHGYTF
TRBV4-2,TRBJ2-2,NA,CASSLTSNVQLGTGELFF
TRBV7-9,TRBJ1-1,NA,CASSSTRSTEAFF
TRBV5-6,TRBJ1-4,NA,CASSLIGINEKLFF
TRBV27,TRBJ2-7,NA,CASRPLSGEYYEQYF
TRBV5-6,TRBJ2-5,NA,CASSLPVSEQETQYF
TRBV6-2/TRBV6-3,TRBJ2-7,NA,CASSPTPGYEQYF
TRBV12-3/TRBV12-4,TRBJ2-5,TRBD2,CASRLAGGNQETQYF
TRBV7-2,TRBJ1-1,TRBD1,CASSPLGQVETEAFF
TRBV27,TRBJ2-1,NA,CASSWEADIQDEQFF
TRBV5-6,TRBJ2-7,NA,CASSLTPWNIYEQYF
TRBV5-1,TRBJ2-1,NA,CASSLPSNNEQFF
TRBV7-2,TRBJ2-5,TRBD2,CASSSGTSGSYETQYF
TRBV5-1,TRBJ2-1,NA,CASSSSNRNNEQFF
TRBV12-3/TRBV12-4,TRBJ1-2,NA,CASSLRRGYTF
TRBV5-6,TRBJ2-1,TRBD2,CASSLDRTSGINEQFF
TRBV20-1,TRBJ2-3,NA,CSASGVSPSVTDTQYF
TRBV12-3/TRBV12-4,TRBJ2-3,TRBD2,CASSLWASGASTDTQYF
TRBV20-1,TRBJ2-3,NA,CSALLDTDTQYF
TRBV2,TRBJ2-5,NA,CASSDQGSGTQYF
TRBV12-3/TRBV12-4,TRBJ2-1,NA,CASSLLERANEQFF
TRBV20-1,TRBJ1-2,NA,CSACPQGDGYTF
TRBV10-3,TRBJ1-1,NA,CAISETAGEAFF